This T cell receptor beta chain stems from a study of blood T cell repertoires in COVID-19. Study information: T cells, B-cell-depleted T cells, or PBMCs supplied cDNA or gDNA.

Per the germline V gene, CDR1 is SEHNR and CDR2 is FQNEAQ (reference sequence). CDR3 length: 16 amino acids. V was trimmed by 1 base and J by 5 bases, leaving 16 bases between them. Per the original data handling: Reference gene primer amplification gave nucleated cell count estimates. Method: immunoSEQ multiplex PCR; TCRdb's copy keeps in-frame clones and lacks some. V and J calls and clone size are those listed in that table; D and trimming were worked out from the DNA. This sample yields approximately 79,000 clones, of which 85% to 90% are seen a single time; around 0.6% belongs to the top ten. The source is a man in his sixties with acute or convalescent COVID-19. The chain carries TRBV7-9 and TRBJ2-3; perhaps TRBD2 as D (6 bases). Sample: peripheral blood. The CDR3 nucleotides are TGTGCCAGCAGCTTAGAGGGACTCTCATCAGGAGATACGCAGTATTTT. This sequence encodes CASSLEGLSSGDTQYF. The whole variable domain, filled in from reference TRBV7-9 and TRBJ2-3, reads DTGVSQNPRHKITKRGQNVTFRCDPISEHNRLYWYRQTLGQGPEFLTYFQNEAQLEKSRLLSDRFSAERPKGSFSTLEIQRTEQGDSAMYLCASSLEGLSSGDTQYFGPGTRLTVL.